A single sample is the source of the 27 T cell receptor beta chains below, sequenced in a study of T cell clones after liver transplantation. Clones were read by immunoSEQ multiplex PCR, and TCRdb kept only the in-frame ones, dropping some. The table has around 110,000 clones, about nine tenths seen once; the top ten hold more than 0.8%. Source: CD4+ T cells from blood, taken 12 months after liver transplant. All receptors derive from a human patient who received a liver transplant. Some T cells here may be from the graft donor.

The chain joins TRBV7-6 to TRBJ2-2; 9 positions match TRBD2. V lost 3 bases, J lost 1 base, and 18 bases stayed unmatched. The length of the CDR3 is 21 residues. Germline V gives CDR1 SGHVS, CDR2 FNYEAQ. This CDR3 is CASSFDRRPREGRRNTGELFF. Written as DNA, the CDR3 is TGTGCCAGCAGCTTCGACCGCCGGCCGCGGGAGGGCCGTCGGAACACCGGGGAGCTGTTTTTT.

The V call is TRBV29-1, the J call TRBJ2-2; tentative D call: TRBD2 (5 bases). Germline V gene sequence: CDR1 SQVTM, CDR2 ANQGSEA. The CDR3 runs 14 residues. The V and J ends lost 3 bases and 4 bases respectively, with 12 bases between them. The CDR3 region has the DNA TGCAGCGTTGAGGAGGCGCATACCACCGGGGAGCTGTTTTTT. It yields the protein CSVEEAHTTGELFF.

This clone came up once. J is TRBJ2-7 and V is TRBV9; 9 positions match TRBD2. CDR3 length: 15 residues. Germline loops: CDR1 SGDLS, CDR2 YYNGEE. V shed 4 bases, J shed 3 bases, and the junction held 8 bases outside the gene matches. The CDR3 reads CASSKGAGGYYEQYF. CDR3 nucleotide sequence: TGTGCCAGCAGCAAGGGAGCGGGAGGTTACTACGAGCAGTACTTC.

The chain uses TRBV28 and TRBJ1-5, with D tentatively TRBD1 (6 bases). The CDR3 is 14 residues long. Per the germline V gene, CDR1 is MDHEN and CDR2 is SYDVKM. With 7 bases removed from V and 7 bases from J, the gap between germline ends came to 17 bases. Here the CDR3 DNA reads TGTGCCAGCAAGCTTAGACAGGTAGGGCAGCCCCAGCATTTT. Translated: CASKLRQVGQPQHF.

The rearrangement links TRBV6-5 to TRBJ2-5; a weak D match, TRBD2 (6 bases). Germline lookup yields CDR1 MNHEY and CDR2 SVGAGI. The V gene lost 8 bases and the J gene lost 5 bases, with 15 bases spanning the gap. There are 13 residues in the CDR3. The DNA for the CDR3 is TGTGCCAGCGGAACCGGGAGCGTGGAGACCCAGTACTTC. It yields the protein CASGTGSVETQYF.

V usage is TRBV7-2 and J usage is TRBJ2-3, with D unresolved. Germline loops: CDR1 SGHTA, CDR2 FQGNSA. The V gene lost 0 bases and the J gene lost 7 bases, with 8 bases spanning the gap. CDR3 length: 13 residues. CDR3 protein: CASSLAIANTQYF. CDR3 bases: TGTGCCAGCAGCTTAGCGATAGCCAATACGCAGTATTTT.

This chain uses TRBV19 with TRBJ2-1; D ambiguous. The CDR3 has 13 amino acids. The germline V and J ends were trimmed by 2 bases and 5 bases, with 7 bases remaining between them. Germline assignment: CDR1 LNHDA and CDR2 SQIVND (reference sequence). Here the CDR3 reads CASSISRNNEQFF. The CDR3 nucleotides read TGTGCCAGTAGTATATCTAGGAACAATGAGCAGTTCTTC. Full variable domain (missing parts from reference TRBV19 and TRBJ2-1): DGGITQSPKYLFRKEGQNVTLSCEQNLNHDAMYWYRQDPGQGLRLIYYSQIVNDFQKGDIAEGYSVSREKKESFPLTVTSAQKNPTAFYLCASSISRNNEQFFGPGTRLTVL.

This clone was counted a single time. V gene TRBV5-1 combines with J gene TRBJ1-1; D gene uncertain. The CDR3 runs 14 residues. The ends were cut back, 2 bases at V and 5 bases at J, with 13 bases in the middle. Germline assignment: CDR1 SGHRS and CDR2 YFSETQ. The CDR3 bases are TGCGCCAGCAGCTTTGGCGGGGTCGGAACTGAAGCTTTCTTT. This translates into CASSFGGVGTEAFF.

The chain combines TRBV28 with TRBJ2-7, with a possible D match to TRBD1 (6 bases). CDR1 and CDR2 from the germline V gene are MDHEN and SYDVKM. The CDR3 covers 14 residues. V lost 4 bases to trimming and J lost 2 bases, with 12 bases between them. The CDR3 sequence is CASSSGQRTYEQYF. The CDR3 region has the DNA TGTGCCAGCAGTTCCGGACAGAGGACCTACGAGCAGTACTTC.

CDR3 nucleotides: TGCGCCAGCAGCTTGGGTGCGCGGGACCTATACGAGCAGTACTTC. Translated, it gives CASSLGARDLYEQYF. The V call is TRBV5-1, the J call TRBJ2-7, with D perhaps TRBD2 (6 bases). V gave up 0 bases and J gave up 4 bases, with 14 bases separating them. The CDR3 has 15 amino acids. CDR1 SGHRS and CDR2 YFSETQ come from the germline V gene.

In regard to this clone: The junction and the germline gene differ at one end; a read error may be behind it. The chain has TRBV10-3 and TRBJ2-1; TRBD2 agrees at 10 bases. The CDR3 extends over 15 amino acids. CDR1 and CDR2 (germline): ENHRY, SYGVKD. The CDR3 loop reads CAISEWTSGYNEQFF. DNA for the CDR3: TGTGCCATCAGCGAGTGGACTAGCGGATACAATGAGCAGTTCTTC.

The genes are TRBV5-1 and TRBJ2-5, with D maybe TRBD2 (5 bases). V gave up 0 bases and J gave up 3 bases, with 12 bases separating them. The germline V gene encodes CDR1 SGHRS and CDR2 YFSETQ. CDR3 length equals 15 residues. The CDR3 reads CASSLAGPREETQYF. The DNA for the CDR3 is TGCGCCAGCAGCTTGGCCGGACCGCGGGAAGAGACCCAGTACTTC.

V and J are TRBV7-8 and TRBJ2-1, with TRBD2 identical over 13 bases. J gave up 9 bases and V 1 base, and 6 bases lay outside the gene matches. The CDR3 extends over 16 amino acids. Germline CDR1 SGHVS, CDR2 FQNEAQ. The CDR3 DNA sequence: TGTGCCAGCAGCTTAGGTACCCGACTAGCGGGAGGTGAGCAGTTCTTC. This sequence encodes CASSLGTRLAGGEQFF.

As DNA, the CDR3 is TGTGCCAGCAGCCCGACAGGGGGGGCCTACAATGAGCAGTTCTTC. Its translation is CASSPTGGAYNEQFF. The J gene is TRBJ2-1, the V gene TRBV6-5, with 9 bases aligning to TRBD1. The V gene's germline CDR1 is MNHEY and CDR2 SVGAGI. V dropped 6 bases and J dropped 2; count of bases not matched to a gene: 5. The CDR3 runs to 15 residues.

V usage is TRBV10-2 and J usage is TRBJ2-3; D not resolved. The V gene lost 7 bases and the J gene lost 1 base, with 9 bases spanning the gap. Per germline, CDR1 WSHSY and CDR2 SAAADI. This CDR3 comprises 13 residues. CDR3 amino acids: CASNPSGTDTQYF. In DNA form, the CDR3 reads TGCGCCAGCAACCCGAGTGGCACAGATACGCAGTATTTT.

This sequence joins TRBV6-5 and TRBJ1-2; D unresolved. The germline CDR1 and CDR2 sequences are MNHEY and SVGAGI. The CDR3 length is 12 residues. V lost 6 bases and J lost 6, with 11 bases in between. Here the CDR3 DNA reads TGTGCCAGCAGCTCCATCTCCGATGGCTACACCTTC. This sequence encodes CASSSISDGYTF.

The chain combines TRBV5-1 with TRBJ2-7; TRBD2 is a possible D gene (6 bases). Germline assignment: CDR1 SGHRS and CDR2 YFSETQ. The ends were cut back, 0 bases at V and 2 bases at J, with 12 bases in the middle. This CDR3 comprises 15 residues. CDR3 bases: TGCGCCAGCAGCTTGGCCCGGGGGTTTGCCTACGAGCAGTACTTC. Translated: CASSLARGFAYEQYF.

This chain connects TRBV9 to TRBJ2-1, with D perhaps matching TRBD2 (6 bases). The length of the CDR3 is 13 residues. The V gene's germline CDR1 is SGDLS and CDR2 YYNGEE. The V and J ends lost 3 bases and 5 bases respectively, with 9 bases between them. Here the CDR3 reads CASSGTTHNEQFF. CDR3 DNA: TGTGCCAGCAGCGGGACTACCCACAATGAGCAGTTCTTC.

The CDR3 region has the DNA TGTGCCAGCAGCCGCCTCCTAGCGGGTCTCTCCTACGAGCAGTACTTC. Protein sequence: CASSRLLAGLSYEQYF. V is TRBV16 and J is TRBJ2-7; 8 bases map to TRBD2. The germline V gene has CDR1 KGHSY and CDR2 FQNENV. Trimming removed 4 bases from V and 0 bases from J; junction bases left unmatched: 8. There are 16 residues in the CDR3.

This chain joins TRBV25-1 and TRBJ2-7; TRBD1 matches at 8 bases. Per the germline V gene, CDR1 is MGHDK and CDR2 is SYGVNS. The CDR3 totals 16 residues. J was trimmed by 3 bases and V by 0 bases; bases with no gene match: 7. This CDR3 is CASSEYGAGGNYEQYF. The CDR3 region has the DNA TGTGCCAGCAGTGAATATGGGGCAGGGGGCAACTACGAGCAGTACTTC.

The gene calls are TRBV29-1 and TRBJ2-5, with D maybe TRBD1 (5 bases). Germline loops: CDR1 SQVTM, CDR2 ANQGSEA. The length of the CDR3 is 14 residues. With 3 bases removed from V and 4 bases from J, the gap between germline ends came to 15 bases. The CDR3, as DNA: TGCAGCGTTGAGGACACTCCGTCCGGAGAGACCCAGTACTTC. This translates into CSVEDTPSGETQYF.

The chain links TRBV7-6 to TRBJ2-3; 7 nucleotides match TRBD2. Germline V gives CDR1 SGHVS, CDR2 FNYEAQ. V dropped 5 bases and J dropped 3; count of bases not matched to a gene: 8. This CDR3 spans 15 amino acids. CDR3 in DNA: TGTGCCAGCAGCGCAACGGGCGGGAGTACAGATACGCAGTATTTT. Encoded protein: CASSATGGSTDTQYF.

CDR3 bases: TGTGCCAGCAGCCCAAGTAGCGGGAGGGCCGGGGAGCTGTTTTTT. This codes for CASSPSSGRAGELFF. The rearrangement links TRBV7-2 to TRBJ2-2, with 11 bases identical to TRBD2. The junction had 5 bases not matched to a gene; V was cut back by 5 bases and J by 6 bases. From germline, CDR1 is SGHTA and CDR2 FQGNSA. The CDR3 consists of 15 residues.

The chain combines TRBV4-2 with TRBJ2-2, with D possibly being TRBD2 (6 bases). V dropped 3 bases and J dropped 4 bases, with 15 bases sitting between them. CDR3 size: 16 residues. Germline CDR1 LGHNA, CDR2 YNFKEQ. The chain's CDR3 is CASSHRPLEGTGELFF. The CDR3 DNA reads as TGTGCCAGCAGCCATAGGCCCTTGGAGGGCACCGGGGAGCTGTTTTTT.

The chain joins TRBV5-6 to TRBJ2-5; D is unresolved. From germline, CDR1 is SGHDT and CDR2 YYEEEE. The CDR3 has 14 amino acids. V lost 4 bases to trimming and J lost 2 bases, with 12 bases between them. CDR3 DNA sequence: TGTGCCAGCAGCAATACAGAGCTTCAAGAGACCCAGTACTTC. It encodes CASSNTELQETQYF.

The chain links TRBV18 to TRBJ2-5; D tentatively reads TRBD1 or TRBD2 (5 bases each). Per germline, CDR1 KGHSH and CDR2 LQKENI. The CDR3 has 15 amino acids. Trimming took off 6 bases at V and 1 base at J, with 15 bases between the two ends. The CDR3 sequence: CASSGWGGSQETQYF. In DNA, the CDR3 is TGTGCCAGCTCCGGATGGGGCGGGTCCCAAGAGACCCAGTACTTC.

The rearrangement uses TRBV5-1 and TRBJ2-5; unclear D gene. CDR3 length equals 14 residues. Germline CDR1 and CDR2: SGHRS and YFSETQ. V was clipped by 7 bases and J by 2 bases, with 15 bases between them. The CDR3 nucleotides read TGCGCCAGCTCATCGATGACGGTACAAGAGACCCAGTACTTC. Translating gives CASSSMTVQETQYF.